Shown below are 27 T cell receptor beta chains from a single sample sequenced in a study of blood T cell repertoires in COVID-19. Assay: immunoSEQ multiplex PCR; the TCRdb copy retains only in-frame clones and omits some. The sample has about 290,000 clones, about 82% seen once. The source material was peripheral blood. These receptors all stem from a woman between 45 and 65 years old with active or convalescent COVID-19.

The chain uses TRBV27 and TRBJ2-6; the D gene is possibly TRBD2 (7 bases). There are 16 residues in the CDR3. In germline, CDR1 is MNHEY, CDR2 SMNVEV (reference sequence). The V end was cut by 2 bases, the J end by 2 bases, with 10 bases between. The CDR3 sequence: CASSLGGGAGANVLTF. CDR3 sequence (DNA): TGTGCCAGCAGTTTAGGCGGGGGCGCTGGGGCCAACGTCCTGACTTTC.

The V and J genes are TRBV25-1 and TRBJ1-4; D is undetermined. The V end lost 8 bases, the J end lost 0 bases, and 13 bases lay between the germline ends. The CDR3 is 15 residues long. Looked up from germline, CDR1 is MGHDK and CDR2 is SYGVNS. The CDR3 bases are TGTGCCAGCGGAGGAAGTCGGCCAACTAATGAAAAACTGTTTTTT. This encodes CASGGSRPTNEKLFF.

The chain combines TRBV21-1 with TRBJ1-2; TRBD1 reflects the table's D call only, with no check against the DNA. TRBV21-1 is reported as a pseudogene. The CDR3 sequence is 12 residues long. In DNA, the CDR3 is TGTGCCAGCAGTCGACAGAGCTATGGCTACACCTTC. It is translated as CASSRQSYGYTF.

V and J are TRBV5-1 and TRBJ2-2, with 8 bases that match TRBD1. CDR3 length: 15 residues. Trimming cost V 2 bases and J 5 bases; bases outside gene matches: 5. Per germline, CDR1 SGHRS and CDR2 YFSETQ. The CDR3 loop is CASSFLTGGTGELFF. As DNA, the CDR3 is TGCGCCAGCAGCTTCCTTACAGGGGGAACCGGGGAGCTGTTTTTT.

The J gene is TRBJ1-1, the V gene TRBV3-1 (or the pseudogene TRBV3-2); TRBD1 agrees at 7 bases. Per germline, CDR1 LGHDT and CDR2 YNNKEL (reference sequence). The V and J ends lost 6 bases and 5 bases, in that order; junction bases with no gene match: 6. This CDR3 is built from 13 residues. CDR3: CASRHRGVTEAFF. The CDR3 DNA is TGTGCCAGCAGGCACAGGGGAGTTACTGAAGCTTTCTTT.

The chain has TRBV7-9 and TRBJ2-5; possibly TRBD1 for D (6 bases). The germline CDR1 and CDR2 sequences are SEHNR and FQNEAQ (reference sequence). The CDR3 loop spans 14 amino acids. Trimming left V 8 bases short and J 5 bases short, with 18 bases between. The CDR3 nucleotides are TGTGCCAGCTTAGGGACACCCGACACGGAGACCCAGTACTTC. This translates into CASLGTPDTETQYF.

The chain links TRBV19 to TRBJ1-1; D perhaps matches TRBD1 (5 bases). Germline CDR1 LNHDA, CDR2 SQIVND (reference sequence). The CDR3 has 15 residues. The V gene lost 6 bases and the J gene lost 0 bases, with 14 bases spanning the gap. CDR3 in DNA: TGTGCCAGTAGCCTTTCGCGGGGGATGAACACTGAAGCTTTCTTT. Its translation: CASSLSRGMNTEAFF.

V gene TRBV3-1 (or the pseudogene TRBV3-2) combines with J gene TRBJ1-1; TRBD1 matches 8 bases. This CDR3 is 18 amino acids long. Looked up from germline, CDR1 is LGHDT and CDR2 is YNNKEL (reference sequence). V was clipped by 0 bases and J by 0 bases; unmatched bases: 9. The CDR3 loop is CASSQDMAGGLLNTEAFF. CDR3 nucleotide sequence: TGTGCCAGCAGCCAAGATATGGCAGGGGGCTTGCTGAACACTGAAGCTTTCTTT.

The chain uses TRBV25-1 and TRBJ1-5; 8 nucleotides match TRBD1. Trimming removed 4 bases from V and 6 bases from J; junction bases left unmatched: 14. This CDR3 is built from 17 residues. The germline V gene encodes CDR1 MGHDK and CDR2 SYGVNS. The DNA of the CDR3 is TGTGCCAGCAGTGCGAATATGGGAACAGGGGGAATTCAGCCCCAGCATTTT. Its translation: CASSANMGTGGIQPQHF.

The rearrangement uses TRBV7-2 and TRBJ2-7; 15 bases are a match to TRBD2. The length of the CDR3 is 14 residues. Germline CDR1 SGHTA, CDR2 FQGNSA. V gave up 5 bases and J gave up 6 bases; unmatched junction bases: 2. The CDR3 DNA is TGTGCCAGCAGCCCGGGACTAGCGGGAGGCGAGCAGTACTTC. Its translation is CASSPGLAGGEQYF.

The chain recombines TRBV19 with TRBJ1-1; 7 positions agree with TRBD1. The germline V gene encodes CDR1 LNHDA and CDR2 SQIVND (reference sequence). The ends lost 5 bases at V and 4 bases at J; junction bases unmatched: 7. There are 14 residues in the CDR3. The CDR3 DNA reads as TGTGCCAGTAGTCCGGACAGGAGGGTCACTGAAGCTTTCTTT. Its translation is CASSPDRRVTEAFF.

The chain uses TRBV7-8 and TRBJ2-1; TRBD2 might be the D (6 bases). Germline V gene data show CDR1 as SGHVS and CDR2 as FQNEAQ. V lost 5 bases, J lost 4 bases, and 21 bases lay in between. The length of the CDR3 is 17 residues. The CDR3 loop reads CASSLVSVVGGYNEQFF. The CDR3 region has the DNA TGTGCCAGCAGCCTCGTGTCCGTAGTGGGGGGTTACAATGAGCAGTTCTTC.

The CDR3 is CASSLGEYYGYTF. In DNA, the CDR3 is TGTGCCAGCAGCTTAGGGGAGTACTATGGCTACACCTTC. The chain has TRBV7-6 and TRBJ1-2; D not certain. The CDR3 has 13 amino acids. Between the trimmed V and J ends, which lost 1 base and 3 bases, there was a span of 6 bases. Germline V gene sequence: CDR1 SGHVS, CDR2 FNYEAQ.

This chain connects TRBV9 to TRBJ2-7; tentative D call: TRBD2 (5 bases). Germline V gene data show CDR1 as SGDLS and CDR2 as YYNGEE. The length of the CDR3 is 14 residues. V gave up 0 bases and J gave up 2 bases, with 9 bases separating them. The CDR3 DNA reads TGTGCCAGCAGCGTAGCACCGGGGACCTACGAGCAGTACTTC. The encoded protein is CASSVAPGTYEQYF. The variable domain in full, completed from reference TRBV9 and TRBJ2-7, reads DSGVTQTPKHLITATGQRVTLRCSPRSGDLSVYWYQQSLDQGLQFLIQYYNGEERAKGNILERFSAQQFPDLHSELNLSSLELGDSALYFCASSVAPGTYEQYFGPGTRLTVT.

This chain joins TRBV15 and TRBJ1-5, with D maybe TRBD1 (5 bases). CDR1 and CDR2 from the germline V gene are LNHNV and YYDKDF (reference sequence). The CDR3 runs to 17 residues. V was pared by 3 bases and J by 11 bases, with 26 bases between. CDR3 coding DNA: TGTGCCACCAGCAGGATGGGGGGAGAAGGGGCTGCCCGGGCCCAGCATTTT. It specifies CATSRMGGEGAARAQHF.

This chain connects TRBV5-1 to TRBJ2-7; TRBD2 agrees at 10 bases. Trimming took 1 base from V and 3 from J; bases not matched to a gene: 4. Germline-derived CDR1 and CDR2 are SGHRS and YFSETQ. This CDR3 has 15 residues. The CDR3 region is CASSLFSSGSYEQYF. CDR3 nucleotide sequence: TGCGCCAGCAGCTTGTTCTCTAGCGGGAGCTACGAGCAGTACTTC.

The CDR3, as DNA: TGTGCCAGCAGCACGGGACAGGGTTACAATGAGCAGTTCTTC. It encodes CASSTGQGYNEQFF. The chain carries TRBV5-4 and TRBJ2-1; 9 nucleotides match TRBD1. The length of the CDR3 is 14 residues. V was pared by 4 bases and J by 4 bases, with 3 bases of the junction left unmatched. Germline-derived CDR1 and CDR2 are SGHNT and YYREEE (reference sequence).

This sequence joins TRBV6-5 and TRBJ1-5; D possibly corresponds to TRBD1 (5 bases). Germline V CDR1 and CDR2: MNHEY, SVGAGI. The CDR3 consists of 15 residues. Trimming shortened V by 8 bases and J by 0 bases, and 14 bases separated the two germline ends. The CDR3 loop is CASLLGGDSNQPQHF. CDR3 sequence (DNA): TGTGCCAGCCTTCTGGGGGGGGATAGCAATCAGCCCCAGCATTTT.

The chain uses TRBV19 and TRBJ2-1; TRBD2 aligns across 13 bases. Unmatched junction bases numbered 9, after V lost 6 bases and J lost 4 bases. The CDR3 contains 17 residues. Germline assignment: CDR1 LNHDA and CDR2 SQIVND (reference sequence). The DNA for the CDR3 is TGTGCCAGTAGAGGCCCGCGGACTAGCGGGGGTTACAATGAGCAGTTCTTC. Amino acids: CASRGPRTSGGYNEQFF.

V usage is TRBV7-9 and J usage is TRBJ2-1; 12 bases are a match to TRBD2. The CDR3 contains 17 residues. The germline V gene has CDR1 SEHNR and CDR2 FQNEAQ (reference sequence). V gave up 2 bases and J gave up 3 bases; unmatched junction bases: 5. The CDR3 is CASSLTTSGRFYNEQFF. For the CDR3, the DNA is TGTGCCAGCAGCTTAACTACTAGCGGGAGGTTCTACAATGAGCAGTTCTTC.

This sequence joins TRBV28 and TRBJ1-5, with D perhaps TRBD1 (6 bases). The CDR3 runs 14 residues. V shed 6 bases and J shed 7 bases, with 16 bases lying between them. Germline V lookup: CDR1 MDHEN, CDR2 SYDVKM. As DNA, the CDR3 is TGTGCCAGCAGCCTATCGCAGGGGTACCAGCCCCAGCATTTT. Translated, it gives CASSLSQGYQPQHF.

In DNA form, the CDR3 reads TGTGCCAGCAGCGCCTCGACTAGCGGGAGGTCAGAGACCCAGTACTTC. This encodes CASSASTSGRSETQYF. The chain carries TRBV9 and TRBJ2-5; TRBD2 matches at 13 bases. The CDR3 totals 16 residues. Germline V lookup: CDR1 SGDLS, CDR2 YYNGEE. The V gene end was trimmed by 3 bases and the J gene end by 4 bases; junction bases not matched to a gene: 6.

This clone was seen once. This chain uses TRBV9 with TRBJ2-1; TRBD2 matches 10 bases. Trimming at V came to 0 bases and at J to 3 bases, leaving 6 bases not matched to a gene. From germline, CDR1 is SGDLS and CDR2 YYNGEE. The CDR3 totals 17 residues. The CDR3 sequence: CASSVEASGSLYNEQFF. The CDR3, as DNA: TGTGCCAGCAGCGTAGAGGCTAGCGGGAGTCTCTACAATGAGCAGTTCTTC.

V gene TRBV7-8 combines with J gene TRBJ2-3; D is ambiguous. The V gene lost 7 bases and the J gene lost 3 bases, with 20 bases spanning the gap. Germline CDR1 is SGHVS and CDR2 is FQNEAQ. This CDR3 comprises 16 residues. The CDR3 region has the DNA TGTGCCAGCACTCCAGAGACTCCGCAGCCGACAGATACGCAGTATTTT. It yields the protein CASTPETPQPTDTQYF.

The chain employs TRBV6-5 and TRBJ2-1; 7 bases fit TRBD2. Germline V lookup: CDR1 MNHEY, CDR2 SVGAGI. Trimming at V came to 6 bases and at J to 4 bases, leaving 6 bases not matched to a gene. CDR3 size: 14 residues. The CDR3 DNA follows: TGTGCCAGCAGGCTAGCGGACCAGTACAATGAGCAGTTCTTC. This encodes CASRLADQYNEQFF.

The rearrangement links TRBV19 to TRBJ2-3, with 8 nucleotides matching TRBD2. Germline assignment: CDR1 LNHDA and CDR2 SQIVND (reference sequence). V trimming: 8 bases; J trimming: 4 bases; junction bases outside the gene matches: 11. The CDR3 covers 15 residues. This chain's CDR3 is CASRVRGAGADTQYF. Written as DNA, the CDR3 is TGTGCCAGTCGGGTTCGGGGAGCGGGGGCAGATACGCAGTATTTT.

Notes on this clone: At one end the junction does not follow the germline gene, possibly because of a read error. The V and J genes are TRBV6-5 and TRBJ2-5; D is possibly TRBD2 (6 bases). This CDR3 is 15 amino acids long. Per the germline V gene, CDR1 is MNHEY and CDR2 is SVGAGI. The CDR3 bases are TGTGCCAGCAGTTTCGCTAGCGACCGCTCAAGTGGTTTGGACTTC. It specifies CASSFASDRSSGLDF.